Here is one T cell receptor (beta chain) with its context. No antigen is known for it. The CDR3 spans 15 residues. Germline loops: CDR1 SGDLS, CDR2 YYNGEE. Trimming removed 3 bases from V and 2 bases from J; junction bases left unmatched: 7. Random hexamers served to reverse transcribe roughly 0.5 to 1 ug RNA. Coverage of TCR beta CDR3 amplification by immunoSEQ multiplex PCR extended to 54 Vbeta and 13 Jbeta. One entry per CDR3 protein results from TCRdb running MiXCR on the immunoSEQ multiplex PCR reads. The data contain some 95,000 distinct CDR3 sequences, 80% to 95% of them seen just once; the ten biggest clones take up over 0.25%. The sample belongs to a study of CD8 T cells in Susac syndrome. Notes on the study in general: The authors acknowledged that the study's TCR sequencing and HLA analysis involved relatively few individuals.

CD8+ and CD4+ T cells from blood underwent TCR beta sequencing. Controls matched for sex and age were healthy donors. This TCR was sampled from a human donor in good health. The V call is TRBV9, the J call TRBJ2-5; 7 bases line up with TRBD2. Sequencing was done on a sample of CD8+ T cells from PBMCs. This chain's CDR3 is CASSALAEPQETQYF. CDR3 coding DNA: TGTGCCAGCAGCGCTCTAGCGGAGCCTCAAGAGACCCAGTACTTC.